The clone carrying this T cell receptor (beta chain) has a single count. Its antigen is unidentified. Germline V gene lookup returns CDR1 MNHEY and CDR2 SMNVEV (reference sequence). This CDR3 contains 14 residues. The junction had 4 bases not matched to a gene; V was cut back by 6 bases and J by 4 bases. It was CD45RO-negative cells, positively selected for CCR7, that made up naive CD8 cells, with terminally differentiated effector memory CD45RA+ cells excluded. This sample was included in a study of shared clonotypes between healthy human individuals. Study-wide results and limits: Compared with memory subsets, naive subsets generally had larger estimated richness. The study sampled only blood, and tissue repertoires likely differ.

The assay was run at deep level. The input for sorted-subset replicate PCRs was around 210 ng DNA, some 28,000 T cell genomes. Clones were sequenced by immunoSEQ multiplex PCR, and TCRdb holds only the in-frame ones, with some missing. Of hundreds of thousands of clones in the sample, around 96% were seen once. Sequencing was done on a sample of naive CD8+ T cells sorted from blood. The rearrangement joins TRBV27 to TRBJ2-7; 12 bases align to TRBD1. The TCR was taken from a woman in her thirties in good health. For the CDR3, the DNA is TGTGCCAGCAGGGGGACAGGGGGCTTTTACGAGCAGTACTTC. This encodes CASRGTGGFYEQYF.